The present TCR beta chain was sequenced within a study of human T cells and chemical hapten exposure. Study context: Upper-back patch tests with 0.01% DPC were read at 6 days. Small volume differences among pooled libraries mainly caused per-sample TCR yield variation.

What the library attached to individual cDNA molecules were unique molecular identifiers. TCRdb analysed the RACE reads with MiXCR anew, one entry per CDR3 protein. The data hold some 57,000 distinct CDR3 sequences, with 8.5% to 10% observed a single time. Documented time point: pre-sensitization, week 0. As for treatment: therapeutic diphenylcyclopropenone sensitization with weekly scalp DPC. The authors extracted total RNA from unfractionated whole blood. Donors, patients with alopecia ranging from 18 to 70 years old and judged suitable for DPC, provided samples. CDR1 SGHTA and CDR2 FQGTGA come from the germline V gene. V was clipped by 10 bases and J by 0 bases, with 13 bases between them. The CDR3 extends over 15 amino acids.

Material: whole blood, obtained in connection with sensitization to the hapten diphenylcyclopropenone (DPC). V gene TRBV7-3 combines with J gene TRBJ2-6, with D maybe TRBD2 (5 bases). This clonotype originated in a woman in her 30s with alopecia areata. Some clones in this sample may be carry-over from other donors' samples. For the CDR3, the DNA is TGTGCCACCGGACGGGGATCCTCTGGGGCCAACGTCCTGACTTTC. It encodes CATGRGSSGANVLTF. The variable domain in full, completed from reference TRBV7-3 and TRBJ2-6, reads GAGVSQTPSNKVTEKGKYVELRCDPISGHTALYWYRQSLGQGPEFLIYFQGTGAADDSGLPNDRFFAVRPEGSVSTLKIQRTERGDSAVYLCATGRGSSGANVLTFGAGSRLTVL.